This TCR beta chain was sequenced in a study of blood T cell repertoires in COVID-19. As for the study in general: Spain, Italy and the United States supplied samples that represented acute and convalescent COVID-19.

Trimming removed 0 bases from V and 8 bases from J, with 6 bases in between. CDR1 and CDR2 from the germline V gene are SGHAT and FQNNGV. This CDR3 is built from 12 residues. Profiling relied on immunoSEQ multiplex PCR, and the TCRdb table lists in-frame clones only, not all of them. Here the sample spans more than 150,000 clones, 85% to 90% being singletons. Sequences were obtained from peripheral blood. V is TRBV11-2 and J is TRBJ2-3; the D is unclear. The clonotype was recovered from a woman between 35 and 50 years old with acute or convalescent COVID-19. CDR3 amino acids: CASSLDPGTQYF. CDR3 nucleotides: TGTGCCAGCAGCTTAGATCCAGGTACGCAGTATTTT.